Here is one T cell receptor beta chain with its context. The CDR3 covers 17 residues. Trimming left V 1 base short and J 0 bases short, with 15 bases between. Germline CDR1 reads SGHVS; CDR2 reads FNYEAQ. The data originate from a study of control samples from healthy donors and cancer patients. Assay: immunoSEQ multiplex PCR; the TCRdb copy retains only in-frame clones and omits some. Seen here are under 150,000 clones, approximately 92% observed once, and the top ten hold approximately 10%. This clonotype was obtained from a man aged 30 to 45 in good health. The rearrangement joins TRBV7-6 to TRBJ2-5; unclear D gene. The specimen sequenced was blood. The DNA of the CDR3 is TGTGCCAGCAGCTTAGGGCCCGGCCGCCAAAACCAAGAGACCCAGTACTTC. Protein sequence: CASSLGPGRQNQETQYF.